Detailed here is one TCR beta chain. Its matching antigen is unknown. Other DNA sequences of this sample code for an identical CDR3. This entry belongs to a study of shared clonotypes between healthy human individuals. Assay runs were performed at deep level. Data came from immunoSEQ multiplex PCR; TCRdb stores just in-frame clones and leaves some out. This sample has some 550,000 clones, with less than 98% found just once. This CDR3 has 11 residues. The V end lost 5 bases, the J end lost 2 bases, and 4 bases lay between the germline ends. Per germline, CDR1 GTSNPN and CDR2 SVGIG (reference sequence). Study outcomes and limitations: Non-shared clonotypes displayed generation probabilities falling below those of clonotypes present in all four donors. Between several donors, naive CD4 clonotypes were shared at a level of about 5%.

The receptor was isolated from a woman aged 25 to 39 in good health. This chain connects TRBV30 to TRBJ1-3, with D uncertain. The sequencing input was naive CD4+ T cells sorted from blood. Subset noted: CD45RA+ positively selected. CDR3 DNA sequence: TGTGCCTGGTCTACTGGAAACACCATATATTTT. Residues: CAWSTGNTIYF.